What follows is one T cell receptor beta chain and its context. This sample stems from a study of cytomegalovirus exposure and HLA in healthy donors. Use of 60 Vbeta and 13 Jbeta primers characterized the PCR. TCRdb's table, derived via immunoSEQ multiplex PCR, lists solely in-frame clones and lacks some. The repertoire consists of around 140,000 clones, with about four fifths occurring once and the leading ten covering 2.4%. The CDR3 consists of 14 residues. In germline, CDR1 is SGDLS, CDR2 YYNGEE. The V and J ends lost 4 bases and 4 bases, in that order; junction bases with no gene match: 5. This sequence originates from a woman aged 18-29 years in good health and CMV-seropositive. This rearrangement joins TRBV9 to TRBJ2-1; 7 bases agree with TRBD2. Sample: PBMCs. Here the CDR3 DNA reads TGTGCCAGCAGCCCTTCGGGGGGTTACAATGAGCAGTTCTTC. Amino acids: CASSPSGGYNEQFF.